The rows below give T cell receptor beta chains drawn from one sample of a study of blood T cell repertoires in COVID-19. Sequenced by immunoSEQ multiplex PCR; TCRdb stores in-frame clones only, minus some. The sample consists of about 70,000 clones, about 85% of them appearing once. The sequenced material came from peripheral blood. These receptor sequences come from a man at least 80 years old with acute or convalescent COVID-19. The CDR3 runs from the conserved cysteine through the conserved F or W. D genes are given only for firm matches. Clone size, where shown, is once, few, many, or a class for clones that have expanded.

V	J	size	D	CDR3	DNA
TRBV2	TRBJ2-7	.	.	CASRVKAGYEQYF	TGTGCCAGCAGAGTGAAAGCAGGGTACGAGCAGTACTTC
TRBV2	TRBJ1-1	.	TRBD1	CASITGGVKSTFF	TGTGCCAGCATAACAGGGGGCGTCAAGTCAACTTTCTTT
TRBV5-1	TRBJ2-2	.	TRBD1	CASSGADRAGGELFF	TGCGCCAGCAGCGGAGCCGACAGGGCTGGCGGGGAGCTGTTTTTT
TRBV25-1	TRBJ2-2	.	.	CASSGVRGVTGELFF	TGTGCCAGCAGTGGTGTGCGCGGGGTGACCGGGGAGCTGTTTTTT
TRBV19	TRBJ2-7	.	.	CASSMGLSSYEQYF	TGTGCCAGTAGTATGGGACTCTCCTCCTACGAGCAGTACTTC
TRBV11-2	TRBJ1-1	.	TRBD1	CASSFTGTGGTEAFF	TGTGCCAGCAGCTTTACCGGGACAGGGGGGACTGAAGCTTTCTTT
TRBV29-1	TRBJ1-2	.	.	CSVLGGGGYTF	TGCAGCGTTTTGGGAGGGGGTGGCTACACCTTC
TRBV20-1	TRBJ2-5	.	.	CSAGSGTQYF	TGCAGTGCTGGTAGCGGGACCCAGTACTTC
TRBV5-1	TRBJ2-7	.	TRBD2	CASSQGLAGVPSYEQYF	TGCGCCAGCAGCCAGGGACTAGCGGGAGTTCCCTCCTACGAGCAGTACTTC
TRBV29-1	TRBJ2-1	.	TRBD1	CSGGQGYYNEQFF	TGCAGCGGCGGACAGGGGTACTACAATGAGCAGTTCTTC
TRBV24-1	TRBJ1-1	.	TRBD1	CATSGKDRGRNTEAFF	TGTGCCACCAGTGGTAAAGACAGGGGGCGGAACACTGAAGCTTTCTTT
TRBV5-4	TRBJ2-1	.	TRBD2	CASSSSRETYEQFF	TGTGCCAGCAGCTCGTCGCGGGAGACATATGAGCAGTTCTTC
TRBV9	TRBJ2-7	.	.	CASSVGGRGWAEQYF	TGTGCCAGCAGCGTAGGAGGCAGGGGTTGGGCCGAGCAGTACTTC
TRBV5-1	TRBJ2-7	.	.	CASSTLSSYEQYF	TGCGCCAGCAGCACCCTCAGCTCCTACGAGCAGTACTTC
TRBV5-4	TRBJ1-6	few	TRBD1	CASSRGTDSPLHF	TGTGCCAGCAGCCGTGGGACAGACTCACCCCTCCACTTT
TRBV11-2	TRBJ2-7	.	.	CASSSRQGPYEQYF	TGTGCCAGCAGCTCAAGGCAGGGCCCCTACGAGCAGTACTTC
TRBV11-3	TRBJ2-1	.	TRBD2	CASSLEGLAVYNEQFF	TGTGCCAGCAGCTTAGAAGGTCTAGCGGTCTACAATGAGCAGTTCTTC
TRBV5-8	TRBJ2-5	.	.	CASTQGGVLETQYF	TGTGCCAGCACCCAGGGCGGGGTCCTGGAGACCCAGTACTTC
TRBV11-2	TRBJ2-1	once	TRBD2	CASSPTSGSYNEQFF	TGTGCCAGCAGCCCCACTAGCGGGAGTTACAATGAGCAGTTCTTC
TRBV28	TRBJ2-7	.	TRBD2	CASSLSSGSAYEQYF	TGTGCCAGCAGTTTAAGTAGCGGGAGCGCCTACGAGCAGTACTTC
TRBV25-1	TRBJ1-6	.	.	CASRGLGSSYNSPLHF	TGTGCCAGCAGAGGGTTGGGGAGCTCCTATAATTCACCCCTCCACTTT
TRBV6-6	TRBJ2-5	.	TRBD2	CASRGRLAGGQETQYF	TGTGCCAGCAGGGGGAGACTAGCGGGAGGCCAAGAGACCCAGTACTTC
TRBV9	TRBJ2-1	.	TRBD2	CASSVVEGLAGSYNEQFF	TGTGCCAGCAGCGTAGTGGAGGGACTAGCCGGCTCCTACAATGAGCAGTTCTTC
TRBV5-8	TRBJ1-3	.	.	CASSNREHSGNTIYF	TGTGCCAGCAGCAACAGGGAACACTCTGGAAACACCATATATTTT
TRBV24-1	TRBJ2-3	.	.	CATSDVGRRGTQYF	TGTGCCACCAGTGATGTAGGCCGGCGGGGTACGCAGTATTTT
TRBV19	TRBJ2-1	.	TRBD2	CASSKLAGGRVEQFF	TGTGCCAGTAGTAAACTAGCGGGAGGGCGAGTTGAGCAGTTCTTC
TRBV9	TRBJ2-1	.	.	CASSVGVPYNEQFF	TGTGCCAGCAGCGTCGGAGTCCCCTACAATGAGCAGTTCTTC
TRBV7-2	TRBJ1-3	few	TRBD1	CASSLRARGLGGNTIYF	TGTGCCAGCAGCTTAAGGGCCAGGGGGTTGGGTGGAAACACCATATATTTT
TRBV29-1	TRBJ1-1	.	.	CSVKGGAGRSTEAFF	TGCAGCGTTAAGGGGGGGGCAGGGAGATCCACTGAAGCTTTCTTT
TRBV18	TRBJ2-7	.	TRBD1	CASSPRTGSYYEQYF	TGTGCCAGCTCACCGAGGACAGGGAGCTACTACGAGCAGTACTTC
TRBV6-5	TRBJ2-7	.	.	CASSYRTGYEQYF	TGTGCCAGCAGTTACAGGACTGGATACGAGCAGTACTTC
TRBV6-4	TRBJ2-1	.	TRBD2	CASTRGTSGNNEQFF	TGTGCCAGCACTAGAGGGACTAGCGGGAACAATGAGCAGTTCTTC
TRBV3-1/TRBV3-2	TRBJ2-7	.	.	CASSHYSSSYEQYF	TGTGCCAGCAGCCACTACTCGAGCTCCTACGAGCAGTACTTC
TRBV12-5	TRBJ1-5	.	.	CASGTGVDSSNQPQHF	TGTGCTAGTGGTACGGGGGTGGATTCTAGCAATCAGCCCCAGCATTTT
TRBV27	TRBJ1-3	.	.	CASSLRAGNTIYF	TGTGCCAGCAGTCTCAGGGCTGGAAACACCATATATTTT
TRBV27	TRBJ2-1	once	TRBD2	CASSRLAGVNEQFF	TGTGCCAGCAGTAGACTAGCGGGAGTCAATGAGCAGTTCTTC
TRBV5-8	TRBJ1-2	once	TRBD1	CASSPRTGGLYGYTF	TGTGCCAGCAGCCCAAGGACAGGGGGCCTCTATGGCTACACCTTC
TRBV9	TRBJ2-6	.	.	CASSVGLTSGANVLTF	TGTGCCAGCAGCGTAGGGCTCACCTCTGGGGCCAACGTCCTGACTTTC
TRBV5-1	TRBJ2-1	.	TRBD2	CASSPAPSGSNYNERFF	TGCGCCAGCAGTCCAGCCCCTAGCGGATCCAACTACAATGAGCGGTTCTTC
TRBV7-2	TRBJ1-5	.	.	CASSLMLQGNQPQHF	TGTGCCAGCAGCTTAATGTTGCAGGGCAATCAGCCCCAGCATTTT
TRBV4-3	TRBJ2-3	.	.	CASSLGGLYTDTQYF	TGCGCCAGCAGCCTCGGAGGACTATACACAGATACGCAGTATTTT
TRBV14	TRBJ2-4	once	TRBD1	CASSQAGGGDIQYF	TGTGCCAGCAGCCAAGCAGGGGGTGGGGACATTCAGTACTTC
TRBV7-2	TRBJ2-3	.	.	CASSLALRERRNTQYF	TGTGCCAGCAGCTTAGCCCTGAGGGAGCGGAGAAATACGCAGTATTTT
TRBV4-1	TRBJ2-5	.	TRBD1	CASSREGVTGSGETQYF	TGCGCCAGCAGCCGAGAGGGGGTGACAGGGTCGGGGGAGACCCAGTACTTC
TRBV28	TRBJ2-7	.	TRBD1	CASRGTGGWYEQYF	TGTGCCAGCAGGGGGACAGGGGGCTGGTACGAGCAGTACTTC
TRBV21-1	TRBJ1-5	once	.	CASSPQWYSNQPQHF	TGTGCCAGCAGCCCCCAGTGGTATAGCAATCAGCCCCAGCATTTT
TRBV3-1/TRBV3-2	TRBJ1-5	.	TRBD1	CASSGDRGNNQPQHF	TGTGCCAGCAGCGGGGACAGGGGGAACAATCAGCCCCAGCATTTT
TRBV5-4	TRBJ2-2	.	.	CASSLGAGVGTGELFF	TGTGCCAGCAGCTTGGGGGCCGGGGTGGGCACCGGGGAGCTGTTTTTT
TRBV9	TRBJ1-5	.	.	CASSVGWASNQPQHF	TGTGCCAGCAGCGTAGGGTGGGCTAGCAATCAGCCCCAGCATTTT
TRBV19	TRBJ2-5	.	TRBD2	CASRSGSAGETQYF	TGTGCCAGTAGGTCGGGCTCAGCGGGGGAGACCCAGTACTTC
TRBV24-1	TRBJ2-3	.	TRBD1	CATSDWTGTDTQYF	TGTGCCACCAGTGACTGGACAGGGACCGATACGCAGTATTTT
TRBV9	TRBJ2-5	.	.	CASSVEAETQYF	TGTGCCAGCAGCGTAGAAGCAGAGACCCAGTACTTC
TRBV2	TRBJ2-2	.	TRBD1	CASSRTGIHTGELFF	TGTGCCAGCAGCCGGACAGGGATACACACCGGGGAGCTGTTTTTT
TRBV19	TRBJ2-7	.	TRBD2	CASSTSGTSGYEQYF	TGTGCCAGTAGTACCTCCGGGACTAGCGGTTACGAGCAGTACTTC
TRBV10-3	TRBJ1-5	.	TRBD1	CAISESQLAGGNNQPQHF	TGTGCCATCAGTGAGTCGCAGTTGGCAGGGGGGAACAATCAGCCCCAGCATTTT